This T cell receptor (beta chain) was obtained from a study of molecular identifiers for immune sequencing clone quantification. Overall study: Five portions were made in replicates from RNA of roughly 20,000 or 100,000 naive CD8 cells, and four underwent sequencing.

TCRdb re-called the PCR reads through MiXCR, storing one row per CDR3 protein. This sample has around 480,000 distinct CDR3 sequences, with about 21% found just once. This clonotype was observed at least ten times. Germline V gene sequence: CDR1 LGHNA, CDR2 YSLEER. After removal of 3 bases from V and 5 bases from J, the junction contained 9 bases not matched to a gene. This CDR3 has 16 amino acids. The material sequenced was naive CD8+ T cells from blood, with Jurkat cell RNA spiked in. Subset given: FACS-sorted CD8+CD4-CCR7+CD45RA+ naive T cells. The receptor's source is a human donor in good health. Some libraries in this study had Jurkat cell RNA spiked in. The chain recombines TRBV4-3 with TRBJ2-1, with 8 nucleotides matching TRBD2. The DNA for the CDR3 is TGCGCCAGCAGCCACAGTCGGACTAGCCTCCACAATGAGCAGTTCTTC. It yields the protein CASSHSRTSLHNEQFF.